The next 5 T cell receptor beta chains were all read from a single sample in a study of T cell responses to AZD1222 COVID-19 vaccine. The assay was immunoSEQ multiplex PCR, and TCRdb's table has in-frame clones only and misses some. The profile shows 150,000 to 200,000 clones, about nine tenths of them singletons. The sequencing here drew on peripheral blood, taken on day 0 of AZD1222 vaccination. These receptor sequences come from an adult in good health.

This clone was observed a single time. The CDR3 DNA sequence: TGTGCCAGCAGCGTGGAGGGATATCTAAACACTGAAGCTTTCTTT. It yields the protein CASSVEGYLNTEAFF. The V call is TRBV9, the J call TRBJ1-1; D remains ambiguous. Germline V gives CDR1 SGDLS, CDR2 YYNGEE. With 2 bases removed from V and 2 bases from J, the gap between germline ends came to 13 bases. CDR3 length: 15 amino acids.

This sequence joins TRBV7-6 and TRBJ1-5; 7 bases align to TRBD1. This CDR3 spans 14 amino acids. Germline V gives CDR1 SGHVS, CDR2 FNYEAQ. Trimming at V came to 0 bases and at J to 7 bases, leaving 3 bases not matched to a gene. Here the CDR3 reads CASSLAGDRQPQHF. CDR3 nucleotides: TGTGCCAGCAGCTTAGCAGGGGACAGACAGCCCCAGCATTTT.

The chain uses TRBV11-2 and TRBJ2-5; the match to TRBD2 covers 10 bases. This CDR3 spans 20 amino acids. CDR1 SGHAT and CDR2 FQNNGV come from the germline V gene. The ends lost 0 bases at V and 5 bases at J; junction bases unmatched: 18. In DNA form, the CDR3 reads TGTGCCAGCAGCTTAGATGGGGCGGTCGTTAGCGGGGGGAGGAAGGAGACCCAGTACTTC. Its protein product is CASSLDGAVVSGGRKETQYF.

This chain uses TRBV5-4 with TRBJ1-1; the D is unclear. The CDR3 consists of 14 residues. Trimming left V 0 bases short and J 3 bases short, with 9 bases between. In germline, CDR1 is SGHNT, CDR2 YYREEE (reference sequence). The CDR3 DNA reads as TGTGCCAGCAGCTTGGGCGGGAGGGACACTGAAGCTTTCTTT. It translates to CASSLGGRDTEAFF.

This clone showed up just a few times. The chain joins TRBV12-3 or TRBV12-4 to TRBJ1-2; D remains unclear. Trimming pared 6 bases from V and 3 bases from J, leaving 8 bases between. CDR3 length: 12 amino acids. The CDR3 DNA follows: TGTGCCAGCAGCAAGAGGGACTATGGCTACACCTTC. This translates into CASSKRDYGYTF.